The 10 T cell receptor beta chains below come from one sample, sequenced in a study of blood T cell repertoires in COVID-19. Here immunoSEQ multiplex PCR was the method, and the copy in TCRdb shows in-frame clones only, minus some. This sample carries under 110,000 clones, roughly 85% of them seen once, and the ten largest clones take approximately 1.8%. Source material: peripheral blood. These receptors all come from a woman in her 70s with active or convalescent COVID-19.

The chain is built from TRBV5-1 and TRBJ2-7; 11 positions agree with TRBD2. V shed 2 bases and J 3 bases; nucleotides not matched to a gene: 4. Germline CDR1 SGHRS, CDR2 YFSETQ. The CDR3 has 15 amino acids. The DNA of the CDR3 is TGCGCCAGCAGCTTACTAGCGGGGGAGCACTACGAGCAGTACTTC. Protein product: CASSLLAGEHYEQYF.

The chain is built from TRBV11-3 and TRBJ2-2; maybe TRBD2 (5 bases). The CDR3 runs 12 residues. With 5 bases removed from V and 8 bases from J, the gap between germline ends came to 9 bases. Per germline, CDR1 SGHNT and CDR2 YENEEA. The CDR3 is CASSPGEGELFF. Here the CDR3 DNA reads TGTGCCAGCAGCCCCGGGGAGGGGGAGCTGTTTTTT. Full variable domain (missing parts from reference TRBV11-3 and TRBJ2-2): EAGVVQSPRYKIIEKKQPVAFWCNPISGHNTLYWYLQNLGQGPELLIRYENEEAVDDSQLPKDRFSAERLKGVDSTLKIQPAELGDSAVYLCASSPGEGELFFGEGSRLTVL.

V usage is TRBV5-4 and J usage is TRBJ1-2; D gene uncertain. Germline-derived CDR1 and CDR2 are SGHNT and YYREEE (reference sequence). Deletions cut 0 bases from V and 4 bases from J, with 10 bases between. The CDR3 is made up of 14 amino acids. CDR3 region: CASSLDAVSYGYTF. The DNA of the CDR3 is TGTGCCAGCAGCTTGGACGCCGTGAGCTATGGCTACACCTTC.

The rearrangement links TRBV11-2 to TRBJ1-1; D is perhaps TRBD1 (5 bases). V lost 5 bases to trimming and J lost 4 bases, with 11 bases between them. The CDR3 sequence is 13 residues long. Germline lookup yields CDR1 SGHAT and CDR2 FQNNGV. The CDR3 protein is CASSQGLGTEAFF. The CDR3 nucleotides are TGTGCCAGCAGCCAGGGTTTAGGCACTGAAGCTTTCTTT.

The rearrangement uses TRBV28 and TRBJ1-4; TRBD1 aligns across 7 bases. V lost 8 bases, J lost 7 bases, and 10 bases stayed unmatched. The CDR3 contains 14 residues. Germline V gene sequence: CDR1 MDHEN, CDR2 SYDVKM. The CDR3 region is CASLRAGGGEKLFF. The CDR3 coding sequence is TGTGCCAGCCTCCGGGCAGGGGGAGGTGAAAAACTGTTTTTT.

V is TRBV4-3 and J is TRBJ2-6; tentatively, D is TRBD1 (6 bases). This CDR3 comprises 15 residues. Germline assignment: CDR1 LGHNA and CDR2 YSLEER. The ends were cut back, 4 bases at V and 7 bases at J, with 14 bases in the middle. The chain's CDR3 is CASSLGQSDANVLTF. Written as DNA, the CDR3 is TGCGCCAGCAGCCTCGGACAGAGCGACGCCAACGTCCTGACTTTC.

The rearrangement joins TRBV11-1 to TRBJ2-2; possibly TRBD2 for D (6 bases). CDR3 size: 14 residues. Trimming pared 4 bases from V and 6 bases from J, leaving 12 bases between. The V gene's germline CDR1 is SGHAT and CDR2 FQDESV (reference sequence). The CDR3 reads CASSSRRGSGELFF. The CDR3 bases are TGTGCCAGCAGCTCACGCCGGGGGTCCGGGGAGCTGTTTTTT.

The chain carries TRBV5-6 and TRBJ2-3; TRBD1 aligns across 7 bases. Per the germline V gene, CDR1 is SGHDT and CDR2 is YYEEEE. The CDR3 has 15 amino acids. V lost 4 bases, J lost 1 base, and 6 bases stayed unmatched. CDR3 DNA: TGTGCCAGCAGCACCCCGACAGGGCGCACAGATACGCAGTATTTT. Its protein is CASSTPTGRTDTQYF.

CDR3 residues: CASSPGTSYGYTF. In nucleotides, the CDR3 is TGTGCCAGCAGTCCTGGGACTAGCTATGGCTACACCTTC. The rearrangement uses TRBV12-3 or TRBV12-4 and TRBJ1-2; D perhaps matches TRBD1 (5 bases). This CDR3 is 13 amino acids long. V shed 5 bases and J shed 4 bases, with 11 bases lying between them.

A single count supports this clone. V gene TRBV18 combines with J gene TRBJ1-1; 9 bases align to TRBD1. CDR1 and CDR2 (germline): KGHSH, LQKENI. This CDR3 comprises 15 residues. V shed 3 bases, J shed 2 bases, and the junction held 4 bases outside the gene matches. As DNA, the CDR3 is TGTGCCAGCTCACCCTCGGGACAGGGAAACACTGAAGCTTTCTTT. Encoded protein: CASSPSGQGNTEAFF.